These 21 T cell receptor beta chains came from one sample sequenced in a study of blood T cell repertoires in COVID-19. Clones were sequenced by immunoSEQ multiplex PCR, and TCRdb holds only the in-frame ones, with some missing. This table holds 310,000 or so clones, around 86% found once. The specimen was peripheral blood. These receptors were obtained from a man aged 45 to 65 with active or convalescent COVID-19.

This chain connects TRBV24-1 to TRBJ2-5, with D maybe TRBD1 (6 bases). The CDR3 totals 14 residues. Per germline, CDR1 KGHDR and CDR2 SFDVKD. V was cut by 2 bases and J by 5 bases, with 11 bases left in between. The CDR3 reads CATSDYRTAETQYF. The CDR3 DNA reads TGTGCCACCAGTGATTATAGGACAGCGGAGACCCAGTACTTC.

CDR3 in amino acids: CASSKEAAPTFF. DNA for the CDR3: TGTGCCAGCAGTAAGGAGGCTGCCCCGACTTTCTTT. The chain combines TRBV6-2 or TRBV6-3 with TRBJ1-1; no reliable D call. Germline V gene lookup returns CDR1 MNHEY and CDR2 SVGEGT. This CDR3 contains 12 residues. The germline V and J ends were trimmed by 5 bases and 12 bases, with 16 bases remaining between them.

The CDR3 DNA sequence: TGTGCCAGCAGCTTCCTAGCGGGATTCAAGGACGAGCAGTACTTC. This encodes CASSFLAGFKDEQYF. This chain uses TRBV11-2 with TRBJ2-7, with 9 bases aligning to TRBD2. This CDR3 has 15 residues. With 3 bases clipped from V and 5 bases from J, the junction kept 8 bases outside the gene matches. Germline assignment: CDR1 SGHAT and CDR2 FQNNGV.

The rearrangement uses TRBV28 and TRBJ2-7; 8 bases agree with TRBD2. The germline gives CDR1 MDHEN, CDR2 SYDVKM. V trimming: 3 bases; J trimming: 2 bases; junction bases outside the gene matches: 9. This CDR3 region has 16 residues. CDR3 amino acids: CASSLLSGGGPYEQYF. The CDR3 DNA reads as TGTGCCAGCAGTTTGCTCAGCGGGGGTGGTCCCTACGAGCAGTACTTC.

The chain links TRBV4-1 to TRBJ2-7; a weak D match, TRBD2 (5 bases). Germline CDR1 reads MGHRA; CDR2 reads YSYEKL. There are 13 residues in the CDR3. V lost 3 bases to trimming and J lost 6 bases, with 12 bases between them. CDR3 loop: CASSHNREAEQYF. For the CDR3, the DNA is TGCGCCAGCAGCCATAACCGGGAAGCCGAGCAGTACTTC.

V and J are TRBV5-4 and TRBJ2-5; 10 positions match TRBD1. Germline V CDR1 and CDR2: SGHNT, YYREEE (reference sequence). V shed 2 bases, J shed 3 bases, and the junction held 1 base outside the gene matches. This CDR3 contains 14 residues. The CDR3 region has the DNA TGTGCCAGCAGCTTTGGGACAGGGGAAGAGACCCAGTACTTC. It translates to CASSFGTGEETQYF.

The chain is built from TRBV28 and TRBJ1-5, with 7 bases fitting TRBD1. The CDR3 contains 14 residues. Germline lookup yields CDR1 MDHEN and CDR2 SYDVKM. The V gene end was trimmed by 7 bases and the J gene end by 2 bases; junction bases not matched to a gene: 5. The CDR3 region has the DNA TGTGCCAGCACCGACAGGGTCGGCAATCAGCCCCAGCATTTT. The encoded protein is CASTDRVGNQPQHF.

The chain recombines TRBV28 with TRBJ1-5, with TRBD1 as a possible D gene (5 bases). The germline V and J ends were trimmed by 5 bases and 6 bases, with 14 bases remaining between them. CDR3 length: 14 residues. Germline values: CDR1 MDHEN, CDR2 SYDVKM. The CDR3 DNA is TGTGCCAGCAGTCCTAGTCACAGGTTTCAGCCCCAGCATTTT. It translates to CASSPSHRFQPQHF. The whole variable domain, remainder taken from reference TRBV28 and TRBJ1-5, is DVKVTQSSRYLVKRTGEKVFLECVQDMDHENMFWYRQDPGLGLRLIYFSYDVKMKEKGDIPEGYSVSREKKERFSLILESASTNQTSMYLCASSPSHRFQPQHFGDGTRLSIL.

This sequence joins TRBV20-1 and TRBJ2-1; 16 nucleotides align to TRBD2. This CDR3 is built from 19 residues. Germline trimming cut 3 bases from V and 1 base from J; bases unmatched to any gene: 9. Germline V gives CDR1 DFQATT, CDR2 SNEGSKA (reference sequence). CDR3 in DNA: TGCAGTGCTAGTGCCGGGACTAGCGGGAGGGCCGGGTCCTACAATGAGCAGTTCTTC. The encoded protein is CSASAGTSGRAGSYNEQFF.

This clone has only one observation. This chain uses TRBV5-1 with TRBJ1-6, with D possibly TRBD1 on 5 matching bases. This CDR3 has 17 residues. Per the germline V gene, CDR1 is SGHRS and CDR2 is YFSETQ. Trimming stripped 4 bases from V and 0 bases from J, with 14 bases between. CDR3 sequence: CASSRGTVSSYNSPLHF. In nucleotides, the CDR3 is TGCGCCAGCAGCCGGGGGACTGTCTCCTCCTATAATTCACCCCTCCACTTT.

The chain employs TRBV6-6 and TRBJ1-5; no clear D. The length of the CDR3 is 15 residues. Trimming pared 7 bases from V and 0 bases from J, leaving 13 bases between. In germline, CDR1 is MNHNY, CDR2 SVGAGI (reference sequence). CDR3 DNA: TGTGCCAGCATTATGACACCCTATAGCAATCAGCCCCAGCATTTT. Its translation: CASIMTPYSNQPQHF.

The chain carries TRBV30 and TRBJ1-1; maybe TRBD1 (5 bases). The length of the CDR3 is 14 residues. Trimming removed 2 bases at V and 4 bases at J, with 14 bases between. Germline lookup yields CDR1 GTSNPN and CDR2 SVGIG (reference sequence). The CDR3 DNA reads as TGTGCCTGGAGTACGGGGGGAGGACGCACTGAAGCTTTCTTT. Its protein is CAWSTGGGRTEAFF.

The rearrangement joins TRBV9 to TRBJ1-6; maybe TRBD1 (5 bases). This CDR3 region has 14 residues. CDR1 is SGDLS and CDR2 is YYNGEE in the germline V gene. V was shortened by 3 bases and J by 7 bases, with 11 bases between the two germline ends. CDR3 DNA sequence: TGTGCCAGCAGCGATGCTCCAGGGAATTCACCCCTCCACTTT. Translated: CASSDAPGNSPLHF.

CDR3 coding DNA: TGTGCCAGCAGCCGACTAGCGGGGACGGTCACAGATACGCAGTATTTT. It yields the protein CASSRLAGTVTDTQYF. This chain links TRBV6-2 or TRBV6-3 with TRBJ2-3; 11 nucleotides align to TRBD2. Trimming removed 6 bases from V and 2 bases from J; junction bases left unmatched: 7. The CDR3 covers 16 residues. CDR1 and CDR2 (germline): MNHEY, SVGEGT.

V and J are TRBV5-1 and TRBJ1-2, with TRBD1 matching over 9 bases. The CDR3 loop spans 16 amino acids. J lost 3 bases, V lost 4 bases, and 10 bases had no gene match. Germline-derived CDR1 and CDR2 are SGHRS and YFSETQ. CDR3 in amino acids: CASSAGTGSRDYGYTF. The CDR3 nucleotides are TGCGCCAGCAGCGCCGGGACAGGGTCCAGGGACTATGGCTACACCTTC.

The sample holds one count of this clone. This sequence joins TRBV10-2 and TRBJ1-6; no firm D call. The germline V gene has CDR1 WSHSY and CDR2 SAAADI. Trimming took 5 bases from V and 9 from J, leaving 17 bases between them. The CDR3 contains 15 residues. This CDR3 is CASSPFGISGSPLHF. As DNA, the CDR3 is TGCGCCAGCAGTCCATTTGGCATCAGCGGTTCACCCCTCCACTTT.

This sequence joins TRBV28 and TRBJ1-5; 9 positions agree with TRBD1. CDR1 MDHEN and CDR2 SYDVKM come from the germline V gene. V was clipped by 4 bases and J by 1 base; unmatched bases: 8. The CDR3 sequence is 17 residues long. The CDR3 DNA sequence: TGTGCCAGCAGTTACGGACAGGGGATGTGGAGCAATCAGCCCCAGCATTTT. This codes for CASSYGQGMWSNQPQHF.

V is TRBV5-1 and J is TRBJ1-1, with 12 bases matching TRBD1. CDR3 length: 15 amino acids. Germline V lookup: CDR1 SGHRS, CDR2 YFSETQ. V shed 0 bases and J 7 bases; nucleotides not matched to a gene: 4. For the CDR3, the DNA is TGCGCCAGCAGCTTGGGGGACAGGGGGCCCCGTGAAGCTTTCTTT. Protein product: CASSLGDRGPREAFF.

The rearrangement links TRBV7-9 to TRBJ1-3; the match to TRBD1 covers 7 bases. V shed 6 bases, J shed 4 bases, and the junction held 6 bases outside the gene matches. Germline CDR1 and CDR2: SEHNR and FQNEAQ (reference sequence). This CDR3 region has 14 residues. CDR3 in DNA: TGTGCCAGCAGTCCGACAGGGAGGGGAAACACCATATATTTT. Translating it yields CASSPTGRGNTIYF. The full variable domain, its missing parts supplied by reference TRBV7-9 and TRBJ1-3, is DTGVSQNPRHKITKRGQNVTFRCDPISEHNRLYWYRQTLGQGPEFLTYFQNEAQLEKSRLLSDRFSAERPKGSFSTLEIQRTEQGDSAMYLCASSPTGRGNTIYFGEGSWLTVV.

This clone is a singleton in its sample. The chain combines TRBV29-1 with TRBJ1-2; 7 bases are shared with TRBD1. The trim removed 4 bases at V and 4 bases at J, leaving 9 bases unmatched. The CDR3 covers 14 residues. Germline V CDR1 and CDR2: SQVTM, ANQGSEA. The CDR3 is CSVAHRGSGYGYTF. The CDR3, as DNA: TGCAGCGTTGCTCACAGGGGATCAGGCTATGGCTACACCTTC.

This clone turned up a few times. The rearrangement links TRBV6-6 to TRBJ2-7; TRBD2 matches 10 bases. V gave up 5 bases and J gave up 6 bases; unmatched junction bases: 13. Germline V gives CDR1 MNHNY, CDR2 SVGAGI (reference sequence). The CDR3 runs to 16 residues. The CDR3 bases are TGTGCCAGCAGTAAACAGCGGGGGGGCATGGTGAGCGAGCAGTACTTC. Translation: CASSKQRGGMVSEQYF.